The source of this T cell receptor beta chain is a study of T cells in localized non-small cell lung cancer. Sequencing used immunoSEQ multiplex PCR; TCRdb keeps in-frame clones, though not all of them. The table includes around 2,000 clones, roughly 18% detected once. Germline V CDR1 and CDR2: GTSNPN, SVGIG (reference sequence). Germline trimming cut 3 bases from V and 3 bases from J; bases unmatched to any gene: 7. The CDR3 totals 14 residues. This clone rates as large. The starting material was lung tumor tissue, obtained before any cancer treatment. The clonotype originates from a man aged 40 to 70 with stage I squamous cell lung carcinoma. The rearrangement uses TRBV30 and TRBJ1-1; 7 bases map to TRBD1. The CDR3 loop is CAWRAGGSYTEAFF. For the CDR3, the DNA is TGTGCCTGGAGAGCAGGGGGATCGTACACTGAAGCTTTCTTT.